This TCR beta chain was documented in a study of T cells in Graves' hyperthyroidism and ophthalmopathy. Study-level findings and limits: Blood samples included most of the expanded thyroid clonotypes exceeding 0.001. From stable hyperthyroidism, ophthalmopathy was set apart by a 13 V-J model.

The CDR3 is made up of 11 amino acids. Germline values: CDR1 SNHLY, CDR2 FYNNEI. Trimming cost V 6 bases and J 13 bases, with 14 bases left between them. A single count supports this clonotype. Its antigen is undetermined. Any patient presenting with uncontrolled infection, other autoimmune disease, pregnancy or lactation was left out. This sample holds PBMCs from 8.5 to 10 ml fresh peripheral blood. Using RNA transcripts as the source, TCR beta CDR3 regions were amplified. The HTBI set primed first-round TCR CDR3 RT-PCR. TCRdb re-derived calls from the multiplex PCR reads in MiXCR, one entry per CDR3 protein. The table has about 290,000 distinct CDR3 sequences, roughly 19% seen once; the top ten hold under 45%.

This receptor was taken from a man aged 45-60 years with Graves' ophthalmopathy. The rearrangement joins TRBV2 to TRBJ2-3; TRBD1 is a possible D gene (6 bases). The sequenced sample consisted of blood. The CDR3 protein is CASRERGTEYF. The CDR3 DNA sequence: TGTGCCAGCAGAGAAAGGGGGACGGAGTATTTT.